These 9 T cell receptor beta chains were all obtained from the same sample, sequenced in a study of CD8 T cells in Susac syndrome. Reverse transcription used about 0.45 to 1 ug RNA and random hexamers. TCRdb redid the calling of the immunoSEQ multiplex PCR reads with MiXCR, one entry per CDR3 protein. This table holds some 130,000 distinct CDR3 sequences, 75% to 90% found once. Sequenced: CD8+ T cells from PBMCs. The source of these receptors is a human donor with multiple sclerosis.

With regard to this clonotype: A read error may account for a junction end that differs from germline. This chain connects TRBV11-1 to TRBJ2-7, with 8 nucleotides matching TRBD1. Germline-derived CDR1 and CDR2 are SGHAT and FQDESV (reference sequence). The length of the CDR3 is 14 residues. The CDR3 loop reads CTSSRTGNRNEQYF. CDR3 coding DNA: TGTACCAGCAGCCGGACAGGGAATCGCAACGAGCAGTACTTC. Filled out from reference TRBV11-1 and TRBJ2-7, the complete variable domain reads EAEVAQSPRYKITEKSQAVAFWCDPISGHATLYWYRQILGQGPELLVQFQDESVVDDSQLPKDRFSAERLKGVDSTLKIQPAELGDSAMYLCTSSRTGNRNEQYFGPGTRLTVT.

The chain has TRBV12-3 or TRBV12-4 and TRBJ2-2; 12 bases agree with TRBD1. CDR3 length: 15 residues. The ends lost 4 bases at V and 5 bases at J; junction bases unmatched: 2. The CDR3 loop is CASSWGQGATGELFF. The CDR3 DNA reads as TGTGCCAGCAGTTGGGGACAGGGGGCGACCGGGGAGCTGTTTTTT.

This clonotype was seen just once. The chain employs TRBV9 and TRBJ1-1; 8 nucleotides line up with TRBD1. This CDR3 is built from 15 residues. V lost 3 bases and J lost 6; bases outside the gene matches: 10. In germline, CDR1 is SGDLS, CDR2 YYNGEE. The CDR3 region has the DNA TGTGCCAGCAGCGCACTGGGACAGGAGGGCCCTGAAGCTTTCTTT. This codes for CASSALGQEGPEAFF. Using reference TRBV9 and TRBJ1-1 for the parts outside the CDR3, the full variable domain is DSGVTQTPKHLITATGQRVTLRCSPRSGDLSVYWYQQSLDQGLQFLIQYYNGEERAKGNILERFSAQQFPDLHSELNLSSLELGDSALYFCASSALGQEGPEAFFGQGTRLTVV.

The gene calls are TRBV11-2 and TRBJ2-3; D possibly corresponds to TRBD1 (5 bases). This CDR3 is 15 amino acids long. V lost 2 bases and J 0 bases, leaving 9 bases between the germline ends. Germline V gene lookup returns CDR1 SGHAT and CDR2 FQNNGV. The CDR3 is CASSLRGASTDTQYF. DNA for the CDR3: TGTGCCAGCAGCTTAAGGGGTGCTAGCACAGATACGCAGTATTTT. The full variable domain, rest sourced from reference TRBV11-2 and TRBJ2-3, is EAGVAQSPRYKIIEKRQSVAFWCNPISGHATLYWYQQILGQGPKLLIQFQNNGVVDDSQLPKDRFSAERLKGVDSTLKIQPAKLEDSAVYLCASSLRGASTDTQYFGPGTRLTVL.

This clonotype has more than one count but fewer than ten. The CDR3 loop is CASSFSTGGDEQYF. The CDR3 nucleotides are TGTGCCAGCAGTTTCAGCACAGGGGGCGACGAGCAGTACTTC. The chain is built from TRBV12-3 or TRBV12-4 and TRBJ2-7, with 9 bases lining up with TRBD1. Trimming cost V 3 bases and J 5 bases; bases outside gene matches: 5. The CDR3 runs to 14 residues.

This clonotype was counted only a few times. The V and J genes are TRBV6-2 or TRBV6-3 and TRBJ2-7; 9 bases are shared with TRBD1. This CDR3 has 15 amino acids. Germline trimming cut 0 bases from V and 5 bases from J; bases unmatched to any gene: 5. Germline V CDR1 and CDR2: MNHEY, SVGEGT. CDR3 sequence: CASSYSPGQGDEQYV. CDR3 in DNA: TGTGCCAGCAGTTACTCTCCGGGACAGGGTGACGAGCAGTACGTC.

The chain joins TRBV6-5 to TRBJ1-5; TRBD1 is a possible D gene (5 bases). The V gene's germline CDR1 is MNHEY and CDR2 SVGAGI. CDR3 length equals 16 residues. Trimming took 2 bases from V and 3 from J, leaving 14 bases between them. CDR3 sequence reads: CASSYNQGPHNQPQHF. The CDR3 DNA is TGTGCCAGCAGTTACAATCAGGGCCCCCACAATCAGCCCCAGCATTTT.

This sequence joins TRBV2 and TRBJ2-7; 9 bases match TRBD1. CDR3 length: 15 amino acids. The germline V gene encodes CDR1 SNHLY and CDR2 FYNNEI. Trimming at V came to 6 bases and at J to 3 bases, leaving 9 bases not matched to a gene. The CDR3 DNA is TGTGCCAGCAGAGACGGGACAGGGTTTTACTACGAGCAGTACGTC. Protein: CASRDGTGFYYEQYV.

The chain has TRBV27 and TRBJ1-5, with D perhaps TRBD1 (6 bases). V was trimmed by 5 bases and J by 0 bases, leaving 8 bases between them. The CDR3 runs to 14 residues. CDR1 MNHEY and CDR2 SMNVEV come from the germline V gene (reference sequence). The CDR3 coding sequence is TGTGCCAGCAGTGTACAGGGTAGCAATCAGCCCCAGCATTTT. Translating gives CASSVQGSNQPQHF.